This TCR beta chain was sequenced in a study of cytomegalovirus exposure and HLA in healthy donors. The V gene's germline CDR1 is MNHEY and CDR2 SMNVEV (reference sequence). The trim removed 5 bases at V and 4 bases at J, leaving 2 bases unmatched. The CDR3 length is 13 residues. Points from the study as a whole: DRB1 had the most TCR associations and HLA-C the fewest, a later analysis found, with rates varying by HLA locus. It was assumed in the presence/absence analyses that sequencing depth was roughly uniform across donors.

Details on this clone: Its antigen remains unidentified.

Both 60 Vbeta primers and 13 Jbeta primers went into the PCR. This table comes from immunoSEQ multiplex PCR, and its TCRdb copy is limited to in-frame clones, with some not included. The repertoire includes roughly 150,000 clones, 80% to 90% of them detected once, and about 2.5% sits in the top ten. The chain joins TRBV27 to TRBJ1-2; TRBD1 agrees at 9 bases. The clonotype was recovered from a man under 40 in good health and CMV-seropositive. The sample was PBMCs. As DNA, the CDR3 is TGTGCCAGCAGTAAGGGACAGGGCTATGGCTACACCTTC. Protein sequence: CASSKGQGYGYTF.